The rows below give T cell receptor beta chains drawn from one sample of a study of cytomegalovirus exposure and HLA in healthy donors. Sequencing was performed with immunoSEQ multiplex PCR; in TCRdb, only in-frame clones are kept and a portion is missing. The repertoire consists of about 150,000 clones, with roughly three quarters occurring once and the leading ten covering around 3.2%. Sequencing was done on a sample of PBMCs. The receptors stem from a human donor in good health. CDR3s include the opening cysteine and the closing phenylalanine or tryptophan. A D gene is named only where the DNA matches it firmly. Rows may omit the clone size; those that give it use once, few, many or a size class.

-	TRBV7-8	TRBJ1-2	-	CASSLRWGGGNGYTF	TGTGCCAGCAGCCTCCGTTGGGGGGGCGGGAATGGCTACACCTTC
-	TRBV18	TRBJ1-1	-	CASSPAWRDTEAFF	TGTGCCAGCTCACCAGCTTGGAGGGACACTGAAGCTTTCTTT
-	TRBV19	TRBJ2-5	TRBD2	CASRLTSGRETQYF	TGTGCCTCACGACTGACTAGCGGGAGAGAGACCCAGTACTTC
-	TRBV2	TRBJ1-2	TRBD1	CASSDSGTGKKGYGYTF	TGTGCCAGCAGTGATTCCGGGACAGGGAAGAAGGGATATGGCTACACCTTC
once	TRBV7-9	TRBJ2-7	-	CASSFQGEQYF	TGTGCCAGCAGCTTTCAGGGCGAGCAGTACTTC
-	TRBV2	TRBJ2-5	TRBD1	CASRKRTGGGETQYF	TGTGCCAGCAGAAAGCGGACAGGGGGAGGAGAGACCCAGTACTTC
few	TRBV29-1	TRBJ1-1	TRBD1	CSVLLAGGKAFF	TGCAGCGTCCTATTGGCAGGGGGCAAGGCTTTCTTT
once	TRBV30	TRBJ2-7	TRBD2	CAWSVLGGGAEEQYF	TGTGCCTGGAGTGTACTCGGCGGGGGGGCCGAGGAGCAGTACTTC
-	TRBV6-6	TRBJ2-7	-	CASSFLYEQYF	TGTGCCAGCAGTTTTTTGTACGAGCAGTACTTC
-	TRBV7-2	TRBJ1-1	TRBD1	CASSPGQGWVAFF	TGTGCCAGCAGCCCAGGACAGGGGTGGGTGGCTTTCTTT
-	TRBV5-4	TRBJ2-6	TRBD2	CASSLSRGGAGANVLTF	TGTGCCAGCAGCTTGAGTCGCGGGGGGGCCGGGGCCAACGTCCTGACTTTC